This T cell receptor beta chain appears in the sequencing data of a study of glioma-infiltrating T cells after dendritic cell vaccination (dated by TCRdb to between 2015 and 2016). General notes on the study: A cohort of roughly 15 glioblastoma patients from Phase I and II dendritic cell vaccination trials was included, of whom 9 were newly diagnosed and 6 had recurrent disease. Tumor-infiltrating lymphocyte content was quantified and tumor and blood repertoires were compared in dendritic cell-vaccinated glioblastoma patients by deep sequencing of TCR beta CDR3 regions. Each patient got three intradermal injections of the dendritic cell vaccine, spaced at biweekly intervals, in the arm below the axilla. Survival after dendritic cell vaccination was correlated with TCR sequencing metrics, including TIL content and tumor-blood repertoire overlap. To make the vaccine, monocyte-derived dendritic cells were cultured for under eight days with IL-4 and GM-CSF and then pulsed overnight with autologous tumor lysate. Autologous tumor lysate-pulsed dendritic cell vaccination was administered to the patients between about 2003 and 2013. Study-wide conclusions, independent of this receptor: No direct relationship between TCR clonality and survival was found, suggesting a diverse polyclonal response may matter. The response model built on TCR overlap across three groups was characterized as speculative, with prospective validation still needed. The cohort was small and heterogeneous, only a few patients had full blood and tumor sets, and even fewer had initial-recurrent tumor pairs. After dendritic cell vaccination, a higher estimated pretreatment TIL content predicted longer time to progression and longer overall survival.

The CDR3 goes from the cysteine to the phenylalanine over 17 residues. Only the CDR3 DNA is retained, 51 bases long and in frame from the first base. V loses 6 bases at its end and J loses 1 base; junction bases beyond the gene matches: 7. The germline V gene (reference sequence) gives CDR1 as PRHDT and CDR2 as FYEKMQ. To be selected, patients needed enough residual fresh-frozen tumor tissue and more than two years of available survival data. Molecular status otherwise varied across the glioblastoma patients, but none of them carried an isocitrate dehydrogenase mutation. PBMC were collected before vaccination, two weeks after the third vaccination, and at tumor progression if progression occurred. Genomic DNA was extracted with the Qiagen DNeasy Blood extraction Kit. Using the immunoSEQ assay, TCRB CDR3 regions were amplified from roughly 2 micrograms of genomic DNA, or from all available DNA when less than that was on hand. For multiplex PCR, 60 forward primers for TCR V beta segments and 13 reverse primers for J beta segments were used. To estimate the number of reads per starting template, synthetic control templates were added to each sample at limiting dilution. The Illumina HiSeq System generated 87 bp sequencing reads. As for how the authors treated the data: PCR and sequencing errors were removed by a nearest neighbor algorithm that merged closely related sequences. TCR overlap was measured as the percentage of unique tumor TCR beta sequences also present in the same patient's peripheral blood. TCRdb limited this immuneACCESS table to in-frame rearrangements with V and J called. A share of clones is missing; checked studies link under half to unresolved V genes, and the rest is unexplained. Clone size and V and J calls were adopted from that table, with D and trimming inferred from the DNA. The sample table lists more than 95,000 clones, roughly 76% of them with a count of one. The ten largest account for 10% to 15% of the sample.

Worth noting for this clone: Its specific antigen is unknown. Base qualities are not provided; no much larger clone lies one nucleotide away.

The clonotype originates from a human donor with glioblastoma. The sample in question was blood, obtained before dendritic cell vaccination. The chain couples TRBV13 to TRBJ2-3, with 13 bases in between that match TRBD2. The DNA sequence is TGTGCCAGCAGTCCGGGGACTAGCGGGGACCGCACAGATACGCAGTATTTT. It specifies CASSPGTSGDRTDTQYF.